This T cell receptor beta chain is from a study of blood T cell repertoires in COVID-19. This CDR3 has 15 amino acids. Trimming removed 10 bases from V and 1 base from J; junction bases left unmatched: 11. Germline values: CDR1 SNHLY, CDR2 FYNNEI. As originally analysed: The authors estimated nucleated cell counts from reference gene primer amplification. TCRdb's copy holds only in-frame clones and misses some; the assay was immunoSEQ multiplex PCR. The V and J calls and clone size were taken over from that table, and D and trimming were inferred from the DNA. Here the sample spans some 170,000 clones, 80% to 90% being singletons.

The source is a man between 50 and 59 years old who had recovered from COVID-19. Material: PBMCs or T cells enriched from blood (not recorded which). The chain carries TRBV2 and TRBJ2-3; 7 nucleotides agree with TRBD1. The CDR3 spells CANKAQGLGTDTQYF. The CDR3 DNA sequence: TGTGCCAACAAAGCACAGGGGCTTGGCACAGATACGCAGTATTTT.